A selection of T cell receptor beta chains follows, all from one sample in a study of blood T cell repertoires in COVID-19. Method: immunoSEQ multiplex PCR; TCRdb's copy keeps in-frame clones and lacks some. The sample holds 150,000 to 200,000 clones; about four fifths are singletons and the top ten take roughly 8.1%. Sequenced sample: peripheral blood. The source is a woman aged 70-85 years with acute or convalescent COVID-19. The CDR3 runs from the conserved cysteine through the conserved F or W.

cdr3_aa: CASSDKGGGAGNEQFF
j_call: TRBJ2-1
v_call: TRBV6-4

cdr3_aa: CASSQLRGDADTQYF
j_call: TRBJ2-3
v_call: TRBV3-1/TRBV3-2

cdr3_aa: CASSFRGVGANVLTF
j_call: TRBJ2-6
v_call: TRBV28

cdr3_aa: CASRPGRGLAGGTHSYNEQFF
j_call: TRBJ2-1
v_call: TRBV12-2

cdr3_aa: CASRGGHDEQYF
j_call: TRBJ2-7
v_call: TRBV28

cdr3_aa: CASSFRPGTPTGELFF
j_call: TRBJ2-2
v_call: TRBV7-3

cdr3_aa: CASLSSYNSPLHF
j_call: TRBJ1-6
v_call: TRBV27

cdr3_aa: CASSLGGAAIQETQYF
j_call: TRBJ2-5
v_call: TRBV5-1

cdr3_aa: CARSSTEFSKNIQYF
j_call: TRBJ2-4
v_call: TRBV5-3

cdr3_aa: CASSQDRRGTYEQYF
j_call: TRBJ2-7
v_call: TRBV4-3

cdr3_aa: CASSVSPGGDGYTF
j_call: TRBJ1-2
v_call: TRBV9

cdr3_aa: CASSPLTQSGDTQYF
j_call: TRBJ2-3
v_call: TRBV11-2

cdr3_aa: CASSDRNTEAFF
j_call: TRBJ1-1
v_call: TRBV25-1

cdr3_aa: CASSLEGQNPYGYTF
j_call: TRBJ1-2
v_call: TRBV7-9

cdr3_aa: CASSLRDSPFSGANVLTF
j_call: TRBJ2-6
v_call: TRBV11-2

cdr3_aa: CASSYAGLAQETQYF
j_call: TRBJ2-5
v_call: TRBV6-2/TRBV6-3

cdr3_aa: CASSQGARQGYYEQYF
j_call: TRBJ2-7
v_call: TRBV4-3

cdr3_aa: CASSPGGRNTEAFF
j_call: TRBJ1-1
v_call: TRBV7-9

cdr3_aa: CASSLSGRAFYINEQFF
j_call: TRBJ2-1
v_call: TRBV11-2

cdr3_aa: CASSQGPGGDTDTQYF
j_call: TRBJ2-3
v_call: TRBV3-1/TRBV3-2

cdr3_aa: CASSQGRGHNYGYTF
j_call: TRBJ1-2
v_call: TRBV3-1/TRBV3-2

cdr3_aa: CASSLVVDAGIGNTIYF
j_call: TRBJ1-3
v_call: TRBV7-2

cdr3_aa: CASSPQTGNYGYTF
j_call: TRBJ1-2
v_call: TRBV19

cdr3_aa: CASSQGTSGGSYNEQFF
j_call: TRBJ2-1
v_call: TRBV4-2

cdr3_aa: CASSPDKGQPQHF
j_call: TRBJ1-5
v_call: TRBV6-5

cdr3_aa: CASSYRGLAGASYEQYF
j_call: TRBJ2-7
v_call: TRBV27

cdr3_aa: CASSEKNRVITEAFF
j_call: TRBJ1-1
v_call: TRBV25-1

cdr3_aa: CATSRGSQGNQPQHF
j_call: TRBJ1-5
v_call: TRBV15

cdr3_aa: CASSITGDLMNTEAFF
j_call: TRBJ1-1
v_call: TRBV5-1

cdr3_aa: CASSSPRDRDRDEAFF
j_call: TRBJ1-1
v_call: TRBV19

cdr3_aa: CASSPQGVFSPQHF
j_call: TRBJ1-5
v_call: TRBV4-1

cdr3_aa: CATSLGGAPTDTQYF
j_call: TRBJ2-3
v_call: TRBV15

cdr3_aa: CASSVEGTSAGNTIYF
j_call: TRBJ1-3
v_call: TRBV9

cdr3_aa: CASSPHLGLGGDGTEAFF
j_call: TRBJ1-1
v_call: TRBV27

cdr3_aa: CASSPRGQGIYREQYF
j_call: TRBJ2-7
v_call: TRBV18

cdr3_aa: CASSGGLGTNEKLFF
j_call: TRBJ1-4
v_call: TRBV5-1

cdr3_aa: CASSQDWRQGYEQYF
j_call: TRBJ2-7
v_call: TRBV3-1/TRBV3-2

cdr3_aa: CASSFLGSGGYTF
j_call: TRBJ1-2
v_call: TRBV12-3/TRBV12-4

cdr3_aa: CASTTGSGTDTQYF
j_call: TRBJ2-3
v_call: TRBV5-1

cdr3_aa: CASSYGTSGLETQYF
j_call: TRBJ2-5
v_call: TRBV5-1

cdr3_aa: CASSIRGSDYEQYF
j_call: TRBJ2-7
v_call: TRBV19

cdr3_aa: CASSLDQAGTDTQYF
j_call: TRBJ2-3
v_call: TRBV5-6

cdr3_aa: CASSHRDSAEAFF
j_call: TRBJ1-1
v_call: TRBV3-1/TRBV3-2

cdr3_aa: CASSQTRLRGSYEQYF
j_call: TRBJ2-7
v_call: TRBV4-1

cdr3_aa: CASSEARQGANYGYTF
j_call: TRBJ1-2
v_call: TRBV6-1

cdr3_aa: CASSSGGQGIISYNSPLHF
j_call: TRBJ1-6
v_call: TRBV7-2

cdr3_aa: CASRWRGGVETQYF
j_call: TRBJ2-5
v_call: TRBV28

cdr3_aa: CASSITSGTRETQYF
j_call: TRBJ2-5
v_call: TRBV5-4

cdr3_aa: CASSGQGGGGNQPQHF
j_call: TRBJ1-5
v_call: TRBV28